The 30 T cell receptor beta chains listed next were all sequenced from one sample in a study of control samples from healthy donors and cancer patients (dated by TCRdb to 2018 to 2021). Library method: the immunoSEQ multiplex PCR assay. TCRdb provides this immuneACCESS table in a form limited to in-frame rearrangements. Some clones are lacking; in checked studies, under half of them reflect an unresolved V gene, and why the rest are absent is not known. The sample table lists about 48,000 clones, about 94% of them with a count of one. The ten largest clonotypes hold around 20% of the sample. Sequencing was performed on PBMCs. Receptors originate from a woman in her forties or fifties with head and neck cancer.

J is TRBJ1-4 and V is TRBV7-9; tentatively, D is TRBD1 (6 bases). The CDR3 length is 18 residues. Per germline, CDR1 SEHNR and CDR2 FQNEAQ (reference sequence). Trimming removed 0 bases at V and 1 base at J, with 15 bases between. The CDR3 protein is CASSLAFGGGRTNEKLFF. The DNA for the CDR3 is TGTGCCAGCAGCTTAGCCTTCGGAGGGGGGAGAACTAATGAAAAACTGTTTTTT. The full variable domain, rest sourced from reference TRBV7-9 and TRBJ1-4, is DTGVSQNPRHKITKRGQNVTFRCDPISEHNRLYWYRQTLGQGPEFLTYFQNEAQLEKSRLLSDRFSAERPKGSFSTLEIQRTEQGDSAMYLCASSLAFGGGRTNEKLFFGSGTQLSVL.

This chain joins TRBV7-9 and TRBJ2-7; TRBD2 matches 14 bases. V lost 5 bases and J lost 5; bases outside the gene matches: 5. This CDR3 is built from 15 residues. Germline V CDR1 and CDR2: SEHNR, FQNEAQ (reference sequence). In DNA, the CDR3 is TGTGCCAGCAGCCGTTGGACTAGCGGGAGGAACGAGCAGTACTTC. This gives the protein CASSRWTSGRNEQYF.

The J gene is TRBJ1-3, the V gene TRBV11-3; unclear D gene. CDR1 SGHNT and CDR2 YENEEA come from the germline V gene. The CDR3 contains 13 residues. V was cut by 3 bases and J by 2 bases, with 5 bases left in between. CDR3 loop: CASSLQAGNTIYF. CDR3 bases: TGTGCCAGCAGCTTGCAGGCTGGAAACACCATATATTTT.

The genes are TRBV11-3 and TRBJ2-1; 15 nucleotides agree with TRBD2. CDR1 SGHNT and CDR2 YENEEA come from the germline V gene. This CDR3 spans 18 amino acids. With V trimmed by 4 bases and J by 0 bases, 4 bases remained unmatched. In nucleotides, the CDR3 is TGTGCCAGCAGCTCGGGACTAGCGGGAGGTAGCTCCTACAATGAGCAGTTCTTC. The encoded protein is CASSSGLAGGSSYNEQFF.

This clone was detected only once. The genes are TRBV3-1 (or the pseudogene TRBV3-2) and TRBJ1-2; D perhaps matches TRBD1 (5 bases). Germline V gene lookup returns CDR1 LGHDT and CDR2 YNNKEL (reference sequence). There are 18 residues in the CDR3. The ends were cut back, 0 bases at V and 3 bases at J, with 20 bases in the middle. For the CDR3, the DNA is TGTGCCAGCAGCCAAGATTCTTTATACAGGCATTGGGACTATGGCTACACCTTC. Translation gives CASSQDSLYRHWDYGYTF.

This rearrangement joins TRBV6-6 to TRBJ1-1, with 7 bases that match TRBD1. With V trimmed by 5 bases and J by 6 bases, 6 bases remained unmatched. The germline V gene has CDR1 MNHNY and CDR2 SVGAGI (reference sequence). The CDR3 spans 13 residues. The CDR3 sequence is CASSRQGKPEAFF. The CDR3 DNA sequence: TGTGCCAGCAGTCGACAGGGTAAGCCTGAAGCTTTCTTT.

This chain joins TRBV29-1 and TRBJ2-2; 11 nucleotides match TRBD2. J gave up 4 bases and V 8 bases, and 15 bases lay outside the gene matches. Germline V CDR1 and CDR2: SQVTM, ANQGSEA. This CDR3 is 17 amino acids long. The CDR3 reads CSLVKLAGGAGTGELFF. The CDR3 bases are TGCAGCCTAGTGAAGTTAGCGGGAGGGGCGGGCACCGGGGAGCTGTTTTTT.

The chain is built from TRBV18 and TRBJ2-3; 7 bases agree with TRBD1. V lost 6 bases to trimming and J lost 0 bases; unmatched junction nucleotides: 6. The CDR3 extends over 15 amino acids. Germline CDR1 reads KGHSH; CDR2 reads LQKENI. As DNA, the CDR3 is TGTGCCAGCTCTCCCGGACAGGTGAGCACAGATACGCAGTATTTT. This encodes CASSPGQVSTDTQYF.

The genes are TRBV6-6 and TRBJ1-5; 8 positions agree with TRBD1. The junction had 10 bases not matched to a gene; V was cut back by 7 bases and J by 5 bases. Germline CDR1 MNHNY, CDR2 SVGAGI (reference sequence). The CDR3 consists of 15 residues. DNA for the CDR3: TGTGCCAGCATCATTGGACAGGGAGGGTATCAGCCCCAGCATTTT. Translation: CASIIGQGGYQPQHF.

The CDR3 reads CSVEGTGELFF. The CDR3 nucleotides read TGCAGCGTTGAGGGCACCGGGGAGCTGTTTTTT. This chain connects TRBV29-1 to TRBJ2-2, with D hard to call. Germline-derived CDR1 and CDR2 are SQVTM and ANQGSEA. Trimming cost V 3 bases and J 4 bases, with 3 bases left between them. The CDR3 length is 11 residues.

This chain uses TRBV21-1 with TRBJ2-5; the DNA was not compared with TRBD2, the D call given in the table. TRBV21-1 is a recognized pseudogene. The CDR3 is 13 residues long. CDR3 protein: CASPGSVQETQYF. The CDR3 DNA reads TGTGCCAGCCCGGGGTCCGTTCAAGAGACCCAGTACTTC.

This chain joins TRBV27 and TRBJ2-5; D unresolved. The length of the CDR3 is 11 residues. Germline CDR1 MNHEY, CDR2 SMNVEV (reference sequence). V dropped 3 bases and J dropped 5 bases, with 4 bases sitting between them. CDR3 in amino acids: CASSFYETQYF. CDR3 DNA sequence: TGTGCCAGCAGTTTTTATGAGACCCAGTACTTC.

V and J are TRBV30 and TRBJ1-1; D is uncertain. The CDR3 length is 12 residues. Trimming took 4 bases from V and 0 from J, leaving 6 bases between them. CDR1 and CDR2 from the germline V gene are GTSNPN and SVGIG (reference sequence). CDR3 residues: CAWNLLNTEAFF. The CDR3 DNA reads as TGTGCCTGGAACCTGCTGAACACTGAAGCTTTCTTT. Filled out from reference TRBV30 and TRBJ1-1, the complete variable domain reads SQTIHQWPATLVQPVGSPLSLECTVEGTSNPNLYWYRQAAGRGLQLLFYSVGIGQISSEVPQNLSASRPQDRQFILSSKKLLLSDSGFYLCAWNLLNTEAFFGQGTRLTVV.

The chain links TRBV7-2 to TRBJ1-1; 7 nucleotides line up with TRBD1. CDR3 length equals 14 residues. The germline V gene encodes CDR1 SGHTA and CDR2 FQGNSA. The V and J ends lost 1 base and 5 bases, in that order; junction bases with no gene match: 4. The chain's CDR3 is CASSLEGAGTEAFF. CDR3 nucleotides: TGTGCCAGCAGCTTAGAGGGGGCGGGAACTGAAGCTTTCTTT.

CDR3 nucleotide sequence: TGTGCCAGTAGTCCTTCAGGGGGCCTCGCTGGAAACACCATATATTTT. The encoded protein is CASSPSGGLAGNTIYF. The genes are TRBV19 and TRBJ1-3, with TRBD1 identical over 8 bases. Germline V gives CDR1 LNHDA, CDR2 SQIVND (reference sequence). After removal of 5 bases from V and 2 bases from J, the junction contained 8 bases not matched to a gene. This CDR3 is 16 amino acids long. Combining the CDR3 with reference TRBV19 and TRBJ1-3 gives the whole variable domain DGGITQSPKYLFRKEGQNVTLSCEQNLNHDAMYWYRQDPGQGLRLIYYSQIVNDFQKGDIAEGYSVSREKKESFPLTVTSAQKNPTAFYLCASSPSGGLAGNTIYFGEGSWLTVV.

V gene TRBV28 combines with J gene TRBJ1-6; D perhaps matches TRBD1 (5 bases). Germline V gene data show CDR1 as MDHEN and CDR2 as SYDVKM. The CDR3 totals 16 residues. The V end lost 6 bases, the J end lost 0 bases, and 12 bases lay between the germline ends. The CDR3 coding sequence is TGTGCCAGCAGCTCCTTCGACAGCTCCTATAATTCACCCCTCCACTTT. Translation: CASSSFDSSYNSPLHF.

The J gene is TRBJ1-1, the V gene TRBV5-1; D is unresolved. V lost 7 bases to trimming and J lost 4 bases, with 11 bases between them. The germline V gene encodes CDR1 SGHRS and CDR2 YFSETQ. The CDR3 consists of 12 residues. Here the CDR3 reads CASSLGSTEAFF. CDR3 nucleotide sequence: TGCGCCAGCTCCCTGGGGAGCACTGAAGCTTTCTTT.

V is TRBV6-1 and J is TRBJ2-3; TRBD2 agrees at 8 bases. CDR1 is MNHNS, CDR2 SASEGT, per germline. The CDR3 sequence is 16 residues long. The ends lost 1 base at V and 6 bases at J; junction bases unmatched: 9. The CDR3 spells CASSEGSGGGWDTQYF. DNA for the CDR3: TGTGCCAGCAGTGAAGGGAGCGGGGGTGGTTGGGATACGCAGTATTTT.

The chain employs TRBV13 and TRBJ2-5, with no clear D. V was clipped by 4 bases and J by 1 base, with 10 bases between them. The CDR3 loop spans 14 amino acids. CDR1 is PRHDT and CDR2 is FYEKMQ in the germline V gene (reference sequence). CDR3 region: CASSSQDSQETQYF. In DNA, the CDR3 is TGTGCCAGCAGCTCCCAGGATAGCCAAGAGACCCAGTACTTC. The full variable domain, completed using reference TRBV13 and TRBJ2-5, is AAGVIQSPRHLIKEKRETATLKCYPIPRHDTVYWYQQGPGQDPQFLISFYEKMQSDKGSIPDRFSAQQFSDYHSELNMSSLELGDSALYFCASSSQDSQETQYFGPGTRLLVL.

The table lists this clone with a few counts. CDR3 nucleotide sequence: TGTGCCAGCAGCCCGCCGAGGCCGAGGAATGAGCAGTTCTTC. It encodes CASSPPRPRNEQFF. V and J are TRBV7-2 and TRBJ2-1, with unresolved D. The V gene lost 5 bases and the J gene lost 7 bases, with 15 bases spanning the gap. Germline V lookup: CDR1 SGHTA, CDR2 FQGNSA. The CDR3 consists of 14 residues. Drawing the rest from reference TRBV7-2 and TRBJ2-1, the complete variable domain is GAGVSQSPSNKVTEKGKDVELRCDPISGHTALYWYRQSLGQGLEFLIYFQGNSAPDKSGLPSDRFSAERTGGSVSTLTIQRTQQEDSAVYLCASSPPRPRNEQFFGPGTRLTVL.

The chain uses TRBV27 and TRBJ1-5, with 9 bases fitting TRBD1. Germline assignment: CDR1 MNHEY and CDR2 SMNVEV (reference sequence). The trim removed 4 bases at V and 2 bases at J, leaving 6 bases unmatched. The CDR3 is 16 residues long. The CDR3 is CASSSVGDRGNQPQHF. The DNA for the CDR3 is TGTGCCAGCAGTTCCGTGGGGGACAGGGGCAATCAGCCCCAGCATTTT.

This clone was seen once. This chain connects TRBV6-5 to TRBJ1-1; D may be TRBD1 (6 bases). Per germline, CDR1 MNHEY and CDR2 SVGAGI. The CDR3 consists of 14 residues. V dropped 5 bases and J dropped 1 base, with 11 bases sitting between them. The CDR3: CASSPSDRNTEAFF. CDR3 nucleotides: TGTGCCAGCAGTCCCTCGGACAGGAACACTGAAGCTTTCTTT.

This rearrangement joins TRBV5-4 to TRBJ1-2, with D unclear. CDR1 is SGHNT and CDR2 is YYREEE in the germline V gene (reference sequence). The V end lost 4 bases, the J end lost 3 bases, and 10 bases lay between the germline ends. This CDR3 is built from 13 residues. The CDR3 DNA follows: TGTGCCAGCAGCCCACTTCAGGACTATGGCTACACCTTC. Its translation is CASSPLQDYGYTF.

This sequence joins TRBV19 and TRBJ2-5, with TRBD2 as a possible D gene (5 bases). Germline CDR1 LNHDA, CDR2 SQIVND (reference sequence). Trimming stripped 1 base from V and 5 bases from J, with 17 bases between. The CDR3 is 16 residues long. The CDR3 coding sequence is TGTGCCAGTAGTATAGGGATAGAAACAAGGGAGGAGACCCAGTACTTC. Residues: CASSIGIETREETQYF.

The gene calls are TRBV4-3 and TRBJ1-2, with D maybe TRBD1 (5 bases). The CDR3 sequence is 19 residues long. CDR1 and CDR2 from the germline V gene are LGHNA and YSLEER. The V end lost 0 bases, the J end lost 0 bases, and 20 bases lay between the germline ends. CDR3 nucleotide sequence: TGCGCCAGCAGCCAAGAGGTCACCTCCCTCCAGGACACTAACTATGGCTACACCTTC. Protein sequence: CASSQEVTSLQDTNYGYTF.

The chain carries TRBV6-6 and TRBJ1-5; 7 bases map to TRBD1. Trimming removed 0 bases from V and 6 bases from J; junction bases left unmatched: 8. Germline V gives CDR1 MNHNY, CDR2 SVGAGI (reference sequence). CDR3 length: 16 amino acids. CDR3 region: CASSYSRTGEGQPQHF. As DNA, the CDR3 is TGTGCCAGCAGTTACTCGAGAACAGGGGAAGGTCAGCCCCAGCATTTT.

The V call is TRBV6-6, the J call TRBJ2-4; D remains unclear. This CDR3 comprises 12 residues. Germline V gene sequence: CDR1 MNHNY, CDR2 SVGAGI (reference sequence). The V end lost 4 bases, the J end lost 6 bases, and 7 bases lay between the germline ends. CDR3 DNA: TGTGCCAGCAGTTGGGATTCAAACATTCAGTACTTC. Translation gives CASSWDSNIQYF.

Written as DNA, the CDR3 is TGTGCCAGCAGCTCTACGGACACCTACGAGCAGTACTTC. This sequence encodes CASSSTDTYEQYF. The J gene is TRBJ2-7, the V gene TRBV7-2, with D possibly being TRBD1 (5 bases). Trimming stripped 4 bases from V and 2 bases from J, with 9 bases between. This CDR3 is built from 13 residues. Germline V gives CDR1 SGHTA, CDR2 FQGNSA.

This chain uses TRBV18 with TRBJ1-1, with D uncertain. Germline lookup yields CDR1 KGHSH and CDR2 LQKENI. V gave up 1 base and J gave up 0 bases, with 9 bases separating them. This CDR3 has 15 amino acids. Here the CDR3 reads CASSPLDEMNTEAFF. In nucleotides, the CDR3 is TGTGCCAGCTCACCACTAGACGAAATGAACACTGAAGCTTTCTTT.

CDR3 in DNA: TGTGCCAGCAGCTCTACTATAGGCGCAGATACGCAGTATTTT. This sequence encodes CASSSTIGADTQYF. The chain employs TRBV7-9 and TRBJ2-3; D is ambiguous. Trimming removed 4 bases from V and 4 bases from J, with 12 bases in between. There are 14 residues in the CDR3. Germline V gene sequence: CDR1 SEHNR, CDR2 FQNEAQ (reference sequence). The complete variable domain, with remaining parts taken from reference TRBV7-9 and TRBJ2-3, reads DTGVSQNPRHKITKRGQNVTFRCDPISEHNRLYWYRQTLGQGPEFLTYFQNEAQLEKSRLLSDRFSAERPKGSFSTLEIQRTEQGDSAMYLCASSSTIGADTQYFGPGTRLTVL.